These T cell receptor beta chains were read from a single sample in a study of early T cells in non-severe SARS-CoV-2 infection. TCRdb processed the 5' RACE reads anew with MiXCR; each CDR3 protein has one entry. Here the sample spans roughly 33,000 distinct CDR3 sequences, about 4.7% being singletons. The source material was whole blood. These receptors were taken from an adult who was a healthcare worker with PCR-confirmed SARS-CoV-2 infection or an uninfected control (not recorded which). CDR3s include the opening cysteine and the closing phenylalanine or tryptophan. The order of the fields is V gene, clone size, D gene, J gene, CDR3 DNA, CDR3 protein. A D gene is named only where the DNA matches it firmly. Clone size is shown for a subset of rows, as once, few, many or a class of expanded clone.

TRBV10-3	many	NA	TRBJ2-4	TGTGCCATCAGTGAGGGACAGTCGGTTACTGGCAAAAACATTCAGTACTTC	CAISEGQSVTGKNIQYF
TRBV7-2	few	NA	TRBJ2-3	TGTGCCAGCGGACGGTCGTCAGGTAGCACAGATACGCAGTATTTT	CASGRSSGSTDTQYF
TRBV2	few	NA	TRBJ2-7	TGTGCCAGCAGTGAAGAAGGAGGCCTCTCCTACGAGCAGTACTTC	CASSEEGGLSYEQYF
TRBV4-3	few	NA	TRBJ1-4	TGCGCCAGCAGCCAAGATCCCGTGGGCCGCTCAACTAATGAAAAACTGTTTTTT	CASSQDPVGRSTNEKLFF
TRBV4-3	many	NA	TRBJ2-2	TGCGCCAGCAGCCAAGGACCCCGTGAAGGGGAGCTGTTTTTT	CASSQGPREGELFF
TRBV7-9	NA	TRBD2	TRBJ2-1	TGTGCCAGCAGCTTAAACCCTAGCGGGGGGCCTTCCTACAATGAGCAGTTCTTC	CASSLNPSGGPSYNEQFF
TRBV25-1	many	NA	TRBJ1-1	TGTGCCAGCAGTGTCAGATTGGGAGCTGGGACTGAAGCTTTCTTT	CASSVRLGAGTEAFF
TRBV6-5	many	TRBD1	TRBJ1-2	TGTGCCAGCAGTCCCCTGACAGGGATGAGCGGGGGCTACACCTTC	CASSPLTGMSGGYTF
TRBV28	NA	TRBD1	TRBJ1-2	TGTGCCAGCCGGTCTACACTGGGACAGGGGGCGGTTGGCTACACCTTC	CASRSTLGQGAVGYTF
TRBV6-1	NA	NA	TRBJ2-5	TGTGCCAGCAGTGAACCGTGGAGACCCAGGTCGACCCAGTACTTC	CASSEPWRPRSTQYF
TRBV28	few	TRBD1	TRBJ2-4	TGTGCCAGCAGTCCAGGACAGGCCCGTTTGACCAAAAACATTCAGTACTTC	CASSPGQARLTKNIQYF
TRBV20-1	many	NA	TRBJ1-3	TGCAGTGCTAGAGATGGGGGGCTCGAAAACACCATATATTTT	CSARDGGLENTIYF
TRBV7-7	NA	NA	TRBJ2-1	TGTGCCAGCAGCTTAGCAAAAGGGACAATCGAGCAGTTCTTC	CASSLAKGTIEQFF
TRBV5-1	many	NA	TRBJ1-1	TGCGCCAGCAGCTTGGAGAGAGTTAACACTGAAGCTTTCTTT	CASSLERVNTEAFF
TRBV5-1	NA	NA	TRBJ2-1	TGCGCCAGCAGCTTGGCAAATTTGGGGGGACTCCAAAACCTGGGGAATGAGCAGTTCTTC	CASSLANLGGLQNLGNEQFF
TRBV29-1	NA	TRBD1	TRBJ2-3	TGCAGCGTTGACAGCACAGGGGGCGTCGCAGATACGCAGTATTTT	CSVDSTGGVADTQYF
TRBV18	few	NA	TRBJ2-7	TGTGCCAGCCCAGACGATGGAAGGGCCTACGAGCAGTACTTC	CASPDDGRAYEQYF
TRBV29-1	NA	NA	TRBJ1-1	TGCAGCGTTGAGGAGGGGGGAACCTCTGAAGCTTTCTTT	CSVEEGGTSEAFF
TRBV5-4	NA	NA	TRBJ1-1	TGTGCCAGCAGCCACGGCGGGGCTATGAACACTGAAGCTTTCTTT	CASSHGGAMNTEAFF
TRBV5-1	many	NA	TRBJ2-7	TGCGCCAGCAGCTTGGTTCAGGGTACCTACGAGCAGTACTTC	CASSLVQGTYEQYF
TRBV3-1	many	TRBD2	TRBJ2-1	TGTGCCAGCAGCCAAGATCTGAGTGCGCGGGGGGCAATCTACAATGAGCAGTTCTTC	CASSQDLSARGAIYNEQFF
TRBV6-5	few	TRBD1	TRBJ1-6	TGTGCCAGCAGGTCGTACAGGGGGCAAGGATCACCCCTCCACTTT	CASRSYRGQGSPLHF
TRBV20-1	few	TRBD2	TRBJ2-4	TGCAGTGCTTCCGGACTAGCGGGGGACCTCAAAAACATTCAGTACTTC	CSASGLAGDLKNIQYF
TRBV29-1	many	NA	TRBJ2-5	TGCAGCGTTGAGGTCGGGAAGGGACAAGAGACCCAGTACTTC	CSVEVGKGQETQYF
TRBV18	NA	NA	TRBJ2-4	TGTGCCAGCTCACCTCCTGGGCTAAACATTCAGTACTTC	CASSPPGLNIQYF
TRBV20-1	NA	TRBD1	TRBJ2-7	TGCAGTGCTAGAGGGGACGGGGACAGAACAAAATACGAGCAGTACTTC	CSARGDGDRTKYEQYF
TRBV9	few	TRBD1	TRBJ1-4	TGTGCCAGCAGCGTGAAGACAGGGGGCGCGGAAAAACTGTTTTTT	CASSVKTGGAEKLFF
TRBV7-3	few	NA	TRBJ2-3	TGTGCCAGCAGCTTCCTCCCGTTGAGGCGAGTCAGTGAGGATACGCAGTATTTT	CASSFLPLRRVSEDTQYF
TRBV29-1	many	NA	TRBJ2-5	TGCAGCGTTCGGGACCTAGGGACCCAGTACTTC	CSVRDLGTQYF
TRBV5-6	NA	NA	TRBJ1-2	TGTGCCAGCAGCTTACAAGGGGTCGAGAGGTATGGCTACACCTTC	CASSLQGVERYGYTF
TRBV2	NA	NA	TRBJ1-6	TGTGCCTGGAAAAGGCGGGGAGACTCACCCCTCCACTTT	CAWKRRGDSPLHF
TRBV28	many	NA	TRBJ1-5	TGTGCCAGCGTTGGCAGGGCTCATCAGCCCCAGCATTTT	CASVGRAHQPQHF
TRBV18	many	TRBD1	TRBJ2-7	TGTGCCAGCTCACCCCAGGGGGCGGGATACGAGCAGTACTTC	CASSPQGAGYEQYF
TRBV5-6	NA	TRBD2	TRBJ2-4	TGTGCCAGCAGCCCTCCGGGACTAGCGGGGGGGTTGGCCAAAAACATTCAGTACTTC	CASSPPGLAGGLAKNIQYF
TRBV11-2	NA	TRBD1	TRBJ2-5	TGTGCCAGCAGCCGGACAGGATCTCAGCAAGAGACCCAGTACTTC	CASSRTGSQQETQYF
TRBV18	many	NA	TRBJ1-1	TGTGCCAGCTCACCAGAAATTGTGGACAAGAACACTGAAGCTTTCTTT	CASSPEIVDKNTEAFF
TRBV15	many	TRBD1	TRBJ1-4	TGTGCCACCAGCAGTTTCTCCCGGGACAGTGAAAAACTGTTTTTT	CATSSFSRDSEKLFF
TRBV5-1	NA	TRBD1	TRBJ2-7	TGCGCCAGCAGCTTAACCGGGACAGTAACCTACGAGCAGTACTTC	CASSLTGTVTYEQYF
TRBV13	few	TRBD1	TRBJ2-2	TGTGCCAGCAGCTATTTGGGACAGCCCACCGGGGAGCTGTTTTTT	CASSYLGQPTGELFF
TRBV14	NA	TRBD1	TRBJ2-6	TGTGCCAGCAGCCAATTCTCTGCCGGGACAGGCATCTCTGGGGCCAACGTCCTGACTTTC	CASSQFSAGTGISGANVLTF
TRBV27	many	NA	TRBJ2-7	TGTGCCAGCAGTCCGACAGCTTCCTACGAGCAGTACTTC	CASSPTASYEQYF
TRBV9	NA	TRBD2	TRBJ2-3	TGTGCCAGCAGCCCCACGGCCCGCGGGGGGGGCACAGATACGCAGTATTTT	CASSPTARGGGTDTQYF
TRBV3-1	NA	NA	TRBJ2-3	TGTGCCAGCAGCCAAGAACCTGGCCCCACCTATACGCAGTATTTT	CASSQEPGPTYTQYF
TRBV11-2	many	NA	TRBJ2-1	TGTGCCAGCAGCGGACTTTCCTCCTACAATGAGCAGTTCTTC	CASSGLSSYNEQFF
TRBV4-3	few	NA	TRBJ1-2	TGCGCCAGCAGCCAAACCACAGGGACGAACTATGGCTACACCTTC	CASSQTTGTNYGYTF
TRBV28	many	NA	TRBJ2-7	TGTGCCAGCAGTCTAGAAGGAGGCCCCTACGAGCAGTACTTC	CASSLEGGPYEQYF
TRBV25-1	many	NA	TRBJ2-4	TGTGCCAGCAGTGACCGATTTACCAAAAACATTCAGTACTTC	CASSDRFTKNIQYF
TRBV29-1	NA	NA	TRBJ1-1	TGCAGCGTCGAAGACAGCCCGCTGACGGCTTTCTTT	CSVEDSPLTAFF
TRBV7-9	NA	NA	TRBJ2-7	TGTGCCAGCAGCCAAATATGGGGGGACGGGACCGCAACCTACGAGCAGTACTTC	CASSQIWGDGTATYEQYF
TRBV6-5	many	TRBD1	TRBJ1-6	TGTGCCAGCAGTTACTGGGGGGACAGGCCCAATTCACCCCTCCACTTT	CASSYWGDRPNSPLHF
TRBV4-3	few	TRBD2	TRBJ2-7	TGCGCCAGCAGCCAAGCCATTAGCGGGGGGGCCGGCTCCTACGAGCAGTACTTC	CASSQAISGGAGSYEQYF